The rows below give T cell receptor beta chains drawn from one sample of a study of cytomegalovirus exposure and HLA in healthy donors. Method: immunoSEQ multiplex PCR; TCRdb's copy keeps in-frame clones and lacks some. In the table there are more than 150,000 clones, more than 75% of which are singletons. The sequenced sample consisted of PBMCs. The receptors were sampled from a man between 18 and 29 years old in good health and CMV-seronegative. The CDR3 runs from the conserved cysteine through the conserved F or W. A D gene is named only where the DNA matches it firmly. Clone size is shown for a subset of rows, as once, few, many or a class of expanded clone.

cdr3_length,clone_size,j_call,d_call,v_call,cdr3_nt,cdr3_aa
16,-,TRBJ2-3,-,TRBV4-3,TGCGCCAGCAGCCAAGATGGGCGGGGTGGGGCAGATACGCAGTATTTT,CASSQDGRGGADTQYF
19,once,TRBJ2-2,TRBD2,TRBV12-5,TGTGCTAGTGGTTTCCTTAAGACTAGCGGGGGGCTTAACACCGGGGAGCTGTTTTTT,CASGFLKTSGGLNTGELFF
20,-,TRBJ2-1,TRBD2,TRBV15,TGTGCCACCAGCAGAGACCGGGGACTAGCGGGGGGCAGTCTGGACAATGAGCAGTTCTTC,CATSRDRGLAGGSLDNEQFF
14,-,TRBJ1-2,TRBD1,TRBV19,TGTGCCAGTCGGAAGGACAGGGTGGACTATGGCTACACCTTC,CASRKDRVDYGYTF
16,-,TRBJ2-3,TRBD2,TRBV29-1,TGCAGCGTTGAATCCAGGGCTAGCGGGAGTCCAGATACGCAGTATTTT,CSVESRASGSPDTQYF
14,once,TRBJ1-2,TRBD1,TRBV6-1,TGTGCCAGCAGTGGACAGGGGAGGGCCTATGGCTACACCTTC,CASSGQGRAYGYTF
17,-,TRBJ2-1,TRBD2,TRBV27,TGTGCCAGCAGTTTGGGGCTAGCGGGAGAAGTCTACAATGAGCAGTTCTTC,CASSLGLAGEVYNEQFF
15,once,TRBJ1-1,TRBD1,TRBV7-8,TGTGCCAGCAGCCCAAGACAGGGGGGGTACACTGAAGCTTTCTTT,CASSPRQGGYTEAFF
13,-,TRBJ1-2,-,TRBV6-5,TGTGCCAGCAGGGGGAGGCATAACTATGGCTACACCTTC,CASRGRHNYGYTF
14,-,TRBJ1-5,-,TRBV6-1,TGTGCCAGCAGTAATGCGGGGGGCAATCAGCCCCAGCATTTT,CASSNAGGNQPQHF
16,-,TRBJ2-7,-,TRBV4-3,TGCGCCAGCAGCCAGTTAGCGTCTACTAGCTCCTACGAGCAGTACTTC,CASSQLASTSSYEQYF
11,-,TRBJ2-7,-,TRBV27,TGTGCCAGCAGTACCTCGAGCGAGCAGTACTTC,CASSTSSEQYF
14,-,TRBJ1-6,-,TRBV13,TGTGCCAGCAGGACATTCGGGTCGGGGTCACCCCTCCACTTT,CASRTFGSGSPLHF
16,-,TRBJ1-2,TRBD1,TRBV19,TGTGCCAGTAGTGTACCTGGGACAGGAATTAACTATGGCTACACCTTC,CASSVPGTGINYGYTF
15,-,TRBJ1-6,TRBD1,TRBV15,TGTGCCACCAGCACCCGACAGGGGGGTACTTCACCCCTCCACTTT,CATSTRQGGTSPLHF
15,-,TRBJ2-3,TRBD1,TRBV5-1,TGCGCCAGCAGCTTGGCCGACAGGGCTCCAGATACGCAGTATTTT,CASSLADRAPDTQYF
15,-,TRBJ2-7,-,TRBV6-6,TGTGCCAGCGCGTGGACATCCAATCCCTCCTACGAGCAGTACTTC,CASAWTSNPSYEQYF
17,once,TRBJ1-1,TRBD1,TRBV4-1,TGCGCCAGCAGCCACCCGGGACAGGGGGTTAAGAACACTGAAGCTTTCTTT,CASSHPGQGVKNTEAFF
11,-,TRBJ2-7,-,TRBV20-1,TGCAGTGCTTTTACTAGCTTCGAGCAGTACTTC,CSAFTSFEQYF
15,-,TRBJ2-2,-,TRBV7-9,TGTGCCAGCAGCTTAGCAGGGGTTGGGACCGGGGAGCTGTTTTTT,CASSLAGVGTGELFF
14,-,TRBJ1-5,TRBD1,TRBV30,TGTGCCTGGAGTGTGACAGGGGCGAATCAGCCCCAGCATTTT,CAWSVTGANQPQHF
18,-,TRBJ2-7,-,TRBV6-1,TGTGCCAGCAGTGAAGTTGATCTCCTACGCGGGAACAGATACGAGCAGTACTTC,CASSEVDLLRGNRYEQYF
11,-,TRBJ2-1,-,TRBV4-1,TGCGCCAGCAGCCAATCAGGTGAGCAGTTCTTC,CASSQSGEQFF
15,once,TRBJ1-3,-,TRBV11-2,TGTGCCAGCAGCTTATTTGCGGTCGCTGGAAACACCATATATTTT,CASSLFAVAGNTIYF
14,-,TRBJ1-1,TRBD1,TRBV19,TGTGCCAGTAGTATCCCGGGACAGGTCTTGAGAGCTTTCTTT,CASSIPGQVLRAFF
15,-,TRBJ1-2,-,TRBV4-2,TGTGCCAGCAGCCAAGATAATAGCCAGGGGAATGGCTACACCTTC,CASSQDNSQGNGYTF
15,once,TRBJ1-6,-,TRBV5-1,TGCGCCAGCAGCTTGGTGCAGGGGAATAATTCACCCCTCCACTTT,CASSLVQGNNSPLHF
12,-,TRBJ2-2,-,TRBV6-6,TGTGCCAGTCGGGAGAACACCGGGGAGCTGTTTTTT,CASRENTGELFF
14,-,TRBJ2-7,TRBD2,TRBV27,TGTGCCAGCAGTTTACGGGAGGGCTCCTACGAGCAGTACTTC,CASSLREGSYEQYF
15,few,TRBJ2-7,TRBD2,TRBV7-2,TGTGCCAGCAGCTTAGCCGCCGGACTAGTGGGCGAGCAGTACTTC,CASSLAAGLVGEQYF
15,-,TRBJ2-7,TRBD1,TRBV5-5,TGTGCCAGCAGCCGGGAACAGGGGGCGGGCTACGAGCAGTACTTC,CASSREQGAGYEQYF
16,-,TRBJ2-3,TRBD2,TRBV9,TGTGCCAGCAGCTTAGCGGGAGGGGATAGCACAGATACGCAGTATTTT,CASSLAGGDSTDTQYF
15,few,TRBJ1-6,TRBD1,TRBV2,TGTGCCAGCAGCGATGACAGGGGCGCGGGTTCACCCCTCCACTTT,CASSDDRGAGSPLHF
13,-,TRBJ2-3,-,TRBV29-1,TGCAGCGTTCTGGGGCTATACACAGATACGCAGTATTTT,CSVLGLYTDTQYF
13,-,TRBJ2-5,TRBD1,TRBV5-1,TGCGCCAGCAGCCCTAGGACAGGGGAGACCCAGTACTTC,CASSPRTGETQYF
16,-,TRBJ2-7,-,TRBV27,TGTGCCAGCAGTTCGACCCGAGGGGGTGAGGAGAAGGAGCAGTACTTC,CASSSTRGGEEKEQYF
15,-,TRBJ2-1,-,TRBV27,TGTGCCAGCAGTTTACAGGGAAGGACCTACAATGAGCAGTTCTTC,CASSLQGRTYNEQFF
13,-,TRBJ2-3,-,TRBV7-2,TGTGCCAGCAGCCCAACCTTAGAGGGAGGGCAGTATTTT,CASSPTLEGGQYF
14,-,TRBJ2-7,TRBD2,TRBV7-9,TGTGCCAGCAGTTTACTAGCGGGAGGTTGGGAGCAGTACTTC,CASSLLAGGWEQYF
14,-,TRBJ1-3,-,TRBV27,TGTGCCAGCAGTGGGGGAGGGTTCGGAAACACCATATATTTT,CASSGGGFGNTIYF
14,-,TRBJ2-5,TRBD2,TRBV7-2,TGTGCCAGCAGTCCGGGACTAGACCCGGAGACCCAGTACTTC,CASSPGLDPETQYF
16,-,TRBJ2-7,-,TRBV7-8,TGTGCCAGCAGCAGTCTCTCAAGCGCGAACTCCTACGAGCAGTACTTC,CASSSLSSANSYEQYF
15,-,TRBJ1-1,-,TRBV4-1,TGCGCCAGCAGCCAAGGTTGGGGCACGAACACTGAAGCTTTCTTT,CASSQGWGTNTEAFF
18,-,TRBJ2-6,TRBD2,TRBV5-6,TGTGCCAGCAGCGCGACGGGACTAGCGGGATTCGGGGCCAACGTCCTGACTTTC,CASSATGLAGFGANVLTF
16,-,TRBJ1-6,-,TRBV27,TGTGCCAGCAGTTTAGCGGGGACCTCCTATAATTCACCCCTCCACTTT,CASSLAGTSYNSPLHF
13,-,TRBJ1-2,-,TRBV5-6,TGTGCCAGCAGCTTACACCTTAACAGCCGCTACACCTTC,CASSLHLNSRYTF
16,few,TRBJ2-7,-,TRBV29-1,TGCAGCGTTGAAACCCTGGACAGTTTCTCCTCCTACGAGCAGTACTTC,CSVETLDSFSSYEQYF
13,-,TRBJ2-1,-,TRBV7-9,TGTGCCAGCAGCGGAAGCGCCTACAATGAGCAGTTCTTC,CASSGSAYNEQFF
13,-,TRBJ2-7,TRBD1,TRBV18,TGTGCCAGCTCAATTGGACAGGACTACGAGCAGTACTTC,CASSIGQDYEQYF
16,-,TRBJ2-1,-,TRBV11-2,TGTGCCAGCAGCTCGATACTAGAAGGCTCCTACAATGAGCAGTTCTTC,CASSSILEGSYNEQFF
15,once,TRBJ2-6,-,TRBV27,TGTGCCAGCAGTTCCCCAGGTACAGGGGCCAACGTCCTGACTTTC,CASSSPGTGANVLTF
19,-,TRBJ1-5,-,TRBV5-6,TGTGCCAGCAGCGTGGGATGGGTCGGCGATAGCCTCAGCAATCAGCCCCAGCATTTT,CASSVGWVGDSLSNQPQHF
13,few,TRBJ1-1,-,TRBV11-2,TGTGCCAGCAGATACACCGGGGTGACTGAAGCTTTCTTT,CASRYTGVTEAFF
16,-,TRBJ1-1,TRBD1,TRBV7-9,TGTGCCAGCAGACCGACAGGGTTTGGAATGAACACTGAAGCTTTCTTT,CASRPTGFGMNTEAFF